This TCR beta chain was identified in a study of T-cell reconstitution after alpha-beta-depleted transplantation in children (dated by TCRdb to 2016 to 2018). In the study overall: Using TCR repertoire profiling, the study quantitatively followed how T-cell immune reconstitution unfolded in children after TCRalphabeta/CD19-depleted allogeneic hematopoietic cell transplantation. The research as a whole found: About two months after transplant, the apparently early recovery of alphabetaT-cell counts reportedly depended on just several hundred clones that had expanded rapidly and came from non-depleted graft cells. Over subsequent months, a decline in hyperexpanded clone frequencies was noted, and after one year, T-cell counts and TCRbeta diversity were mostly ascribed to newly produced T cells. The high TCRbeta diversity at day 60 in some patients was ascribed to recipient T cells and intrathymic progenitors that had survived conditioning.

The sample holds many counts of this clonotype. Its antigen is still unknown. No base qualities exist here, and no much larger clone lies one base off it. The CDR3 has 15 amino acids, counting the end cysteine and phenylalanine. Kept here is only the CDR3 DNA, which spans 45 bases and is read in frame from base 1. V loses 4 bases of germline sequence and J loses 4 bases, and the interval between the two ends is 17 bases. In the paper's terms, the treatment or condition label means: allogeneic hematopoietic cell transplantation with graft depleted of TCRalphabeta T cells and CD19 B cells. TCRalphabeta/CD19-depleted allogeneic hematopoietic cell grafts were given to the transplant recipients, all of whom were children. Preparation of the library involved PCR. Instrument on record: Illumina HiSeq 2500. TCR libraries were prepared with molecular barcoding, using unique molecular identifiers to normalize TCRbeta repertoire quantification. The public reads were reanalyzed by TCRdb: fastp trimming at Q25, MiXCR alignment, in-frame beta chains only. Rows are combined by CDR3 protein, so each entry shows the most common genes and DNA. Here the sample has 65,000 to 75,000 distinct CDR3 sequences; 4.9% occur a single time. The top ten hold approximately 17% of the sample.

This sequence was found in a boy in the first two years of life who had a stem cell transplant for acute myeloid leukemia, so the T cells may come from the graft donor. Recombination connected TRBV12-3 or TRBV12-4 to TRBJ2-7, with the D gene not clear enough to name. The specimen was PBMCs, mostly from graft donor cells, collected 180 days after TCRalphabeta/CD19-depleted stem cell transplant. The DNA sequence reads TGTGCCAGCAGTTGGCGCGGACGGGCGTTTTACGAGCAGTACTTC. It specifies CASSWRGRAFYEQYF.